This TCR beta chain is drawn from a study of T cell repertoires in cytomegalovirus infection. The V and J ends lost 4 bases and 3 bases, in that order; junction bases with no gene match: 3. CDR3 length: 15 residues. Germline-derived CDR1 and CDR2 are GTSNPN and SVGIG (reference sequence). A single record per CDR3 protein comes from TCRdb applying MiXCR to the reads. The sample shows roughly 500,000 distinct CDR3 sequences, about 33% of them seen only once. Regarding this clonotype: The target antigen is unknown.

The chain recombines TRBV30 with TRBJ2-3; 14 positions match TRBD2. The sequence came from a human donor in good health (CMV status not recorded). Some clones in this sample may be carry-over from other donors' samples. Sequenced material: cultured PBMCs, taken from culture after CMV antigen stimulation. CDR3 amino acids: CAWTGLAGGTDTQYF. CDR3 coding DNA: TGTGCCTGGACCGGACTAGCGGGAGGTACAGATACGCAGTATTTT.